The 5 T cell receptor beta chains below all came from one sample that was sequenced in a study of vaccination and CD4 T cells after COVID-19. The treatment: roughly 11-day PBMC culture with coronavirus spike peptide pools or control peptides (ViraFEST assay). CD4+ T-cell collection from the unexposed donor predated the COVID-19 pandemic (2011-2018). Which antigens these TCRs recognize remains unknown. With the Oncomine TCR Beta short-read assay, DNA from cultured CD4+ T cells was sequenced. TCRdb redid the calling of the PCR reads with MiXCR, one entry per CDR3 protein. The table lists about 7,500 distinct CDR3 sequences, about 47% of them singletons. The sample comprised CD4+ T cells from blood, cultured in vitro. The receptor set was obtained from a human donor in good health.

The chain recombines TRBV7-6 with TRBJ1-1; D is unclear. The CDR3 extends over 14 amino acids. CDR1 and CDR2 (germline): SGHVS, FNYEAQ. Trimming pared 0 bases from V and 6 bases from J, leaving 11 bases between. CDR3 DNA sequence: TGTGCCAGCAGCTTAGCGCAATCGTCGGCTGAAGCTTTCTTT. Protein: CASSLAQSSAEAFF.

With respect to this clonotype: Germline and junction disagree at one end, which may indicate a read error. The chain is built from TRBV11-2 and TRBJ2-1; D gene uncertain. CDR1 is SGHAT and CDR2 is FQNNGV in the germline V gene. This CDR3 has 12 residues. CDR3 coding DNA: TGTACCAGCAGCTTGTCTGGTTTTGGGTGGTTCTTC. It translates to CTSSLSGFGWFF.

J is TRBJ1-2 and V is TRBV30; 7 nucleotides agree with TRBD1. CDR1 is GTSNPN, CDR2 SVGIG, per germline (reference sequence). J was trimmed by 7 bases and V by 0 bases; bases with no gene match: 8. This CDR3 contains 14 residues. The CDR3 protein is CAWSVLEGASGYTF. The CDR3 DNA reads TGTGCCTGGAGTGTTCTGGAGGGGGCATCTGGCTACACCTTC. The whole variable domain, remainder taken from reference TRBV30 and TRBJ1-2, is SQTIHQWPATLVQPVGSPLSLECTVEGTSNPNLYWYRQAAGRGLQLLFYSVGIGQISSEVPQNLSASRPQDRQFILSSKKLLLSDSGFYLCAWSVLEGASGYTFGSGTRLTVV.

The rearrangement uses TRBV19 and TRBJ1-1; no clear D. The V and J ends lost 11 bases and 5 bases respectively, with 18 bases between them. This CDR3 contains 13 residues. The germline CDR1 and CDR2 sequences are LNHDA and SQIVND (reference sequence). CDR3 in amino acids: CAGGINPSTEAFF. For the CDR3, the DNA is TGTGCCGGAGGGATCAACCCATCAACTGAAGCTTTCTTT.

This clonotype is classed as medium-sized. The J gene is TRBJ1-2, the V gene TRBV23-1; no clear D gene. TRBV23-1 is known as an ORF, though its function is uncertain. The V and J ends lost 7 bases and 1 base respectively, with 19 bases between them. The length of the CDR3 is 16 residues. The CDR3 bases are TGCGCCAGCATAGGAACAGCCTTTTCTGTTAACTATGGCTACACCTTC. Amino acids: CASIGTAFSVNYGYTF.